This paragraph covers one TCR beta chain sequence. The antigen is undetermined. The sample originates from a study of beta chain features in type 1 diabetes. Study summary: Patients did not differ from healthy donors in age, gender or cell yield.

Study-wide results and limits: VDJ junctions sequenced from type 1 diabetes patients showed fewer insertions and more deletions. Among patients, naive, central memory and Treg TCRB repertoires appeared more similar than among healthy donors. Whatever favoring of shorter templates PCR might show would apply equally to patients and controls.

Reverse transcription of all isolated RNA meant that expressed TCRB transcripts were sequenced. TCRdb's copy holds only in-frame clones and misses some; the assay was immunoSEQ multiplex PCR. The repertoire has about 140,000 clones, over 8% of them found once; the top ten carry about 0.6%. Sequenced sample: central memory CD4+ T cells from blood. This receptor was identified in a woman between 40 and 55 years old in good health.

CDR3 DNA: TGTGCCAGCAGCCCCATGCGGGGGGGCTCCGATGAGCAGTTCTTC. This gives the protein CASSPMRGGSDEQFF. J is TRBJ2-1 and V is TRBV28, with TRBD2 identical over 9 bases. Looked up from germline, CDR1 is MDHEN and CDR2 is SYDVKM. CDR3 length: 15 residues. The ends lost 6 bases at V and 8 bases at J; junction bases unmatched: 11.